The present entry profiles one T cell receptor beta chain with its context. Its antigen is still unknown. The sample belongs to a study of radiotherapy plus CTLA-4 blockade in lung cancer. Overall study context: Among all patients, roughly 19% showed objective responses, while roughly 28% had disease control.

The protocol was immunoSEQ multiplex PCR, while the TCRdb copy is restricted to in-frame clones and leaves out a portion. The sample yields tens of thousands of clones, about four fifths seen once. V shed 3 bases, J shed 0 bases, and the junction held 5 bases outside the gene matches. The CDR3 contains 15 residues. Germline V gene sequence: CDR1 SGHRS, CDR2 YFSETQ. Study-wide findings and caveats: Early blood T cell clone changes and increased post-radiation serum interferon-beta were reportedly the strongest response predictors.

Sample: peripheral blood, taken from a patient treated with radiotherapy plus ipilimumab. This chain joins TRBV5-1 and TRBJ1-1; 7 bases agree with TRBD1. The TCR was taken from a human donor with non-small cell lung cancer that progressed on radiotherapy plus ipilimumab. Here the CDR3 reads CASSSMTGMNTEAFF. In DNA form, the CDR3 reads TGCGCCAGCAGCTCTATGACAGGGATGAACACTGAAGCTTTCTTT.